One and the same sample provided the 16 T cell receptor beta chains below, sequenced in a study of OX40 agonist ivuxolimab in advanced cancers. Only in-frame clones appear in the TCRdb table, and some are missing; sequencing was by immunoSEQ multiplex PCR. The table has 65,000 to 85,000 clones, around nine tenths seen once; the top ten hold around 2.1%. Sequenced here: CD4+ or CD8+ T cells sorted from blood, sampled in a trial of the OX40 agonist ivuxolimab. The receptors originated from an adult with an advanced solid tumor such as melanoma, head and neck, liver or kidney cancer.

This chain joins TRBV9 and TRBJ2-1, with TRBD2 matching 12 bases. CDR1 is SGDLS and CDR2 is YYNGEE in the germline V gene. CDR3 length: 18 residues. Germline trimming cut 0 bases from V and 7 bases from J; bases unmatched to any gene: 11. Here the CDR3 reads CASSVALTSGSIANEQFF. The CDR3 DNA follows: TGTGCCAGCAGCGTAGCCCTGACTAGCGGGAGTATTGCAAATGAGCAGTTCTTC. The whole variable domain, filled in from reference TRBV9 and TRBJ2-1, reads DSGVTQTPKHLITATGQRVTLRCSPRSGDLSVYWYQQSLDQGLQFLIQYYNGEERAKGNILERFSAQQFPDLHSELNLSSLELGDSALYFCASSVALTSGSIANEQFFGPGTRLTVL.

The genes are TRBV28 and TRBJ1-3; D remains unclear. Trimming took off 6 bases at V and 0 bases at J, with 9 bases between the two ends. The CDR3 has 14 residues. From germline, CDR1 is MDHEN and CDR2 SYDVKM. CDR3 bases: TGTGCCAGCAGCCCGCGGTTCTCTGGAAACACCATATATTTT. It is translated as CASSPRFSGNTIYF.

The chain recombines TRBV5-4 with TRBJ1-2; D might be TRBD1 (5 bases). Germline V gene lookup returns CDR1 SGHNT and CDR2 YYREEE (reference sequence). The V end lost 4 bases, the J end lost 2 bases, and 12 bases lay between the germline ends. This CDR3 region has 14 residues. CDR3 nucleotide sequence: TGTGCCAGCAGCCACCTCAGGGCGAACTATGGCTACACCTTC. The encoded protein is CASSHLRANYGYTF.

This chain joins TRBV6-1 and TRBJ2-3; D may be TRBD1 (6 bases). This CDR3 region has 13 residues. V was trimmed by 6 bases and J by 4 bases, leaving 11 bases between them. Looked up from germline, CDR1 is MNHNS and CDR2 is SASEGT. This CDR3 reads CASRGAGADTQYF. The CDR3 coding sequence is TGTGCCAGCAGGGGGGCAGGGGCAGATACGCAGTATTTT.

The rearrangement links TRBV6-5 to TRBJ2-7, with 8 bases aligning to TRBD1. Per germline, CDR1 MNHEY and CDR2 SVGAGI. The CDR3 is made up of 12 amino acids. The trim removed 10 bases at V and 6 bases at J, leaving 8 bases unmatched. CDR3 region: CATSTGEVEQYF. CDR3 coding DNA: TGTGCCACTTCGACAGGGGAGGTCGAGCAGTACTTC.

V gene TRBV27 combines with J gene TRBJ1-3; D not resolved. Germline V gene lookup returns CDR1 MNHEY and CDR2 SMNVEV (reference sequence). The V end lost 4 bases, the J end lost 0 bases, and 7 bases lay between the germline ends. CDR3 size: 14 residues. This chain's CDR3 is CASSSVLSGNTIYF. In nucleotides, the CDR3 is TGTGCCAGCAGTTCGGTCCTCTCTGGAAACACCATATATTTT.

This chain uses TRBV11-2 with TRBJ1-6; D may be TRBD1 (6 bases). V was pared by 3 bases and J by 8 bases, with 11 bases between. Germline CDR1 SGHAT, CDR2 FQNNGV. This CDR3 has 14 residues. CDR3 DNA sequence: TGTGCCAGCAGCTTGGGCCCAGGGGATTCACCCCTCCACTTT. Its protein is CASSLGPGDSPLHF.

This clone was counted a single time. Here the CDR3 DNA reads TGTGCCAGCAGCCCTAGCGGGAGGGGGGCTGAGCAGTTCTTC. Translation gives CASSPSGRGAEQFF. The chain uses TRBV11-3 and TRBJ2-1; TRBD2 agrees at 12 bases. V shed 5 bases, J shed 9 bases, and the junction held 5 bases outside the gene matches. The germline gives CDR1 SGHNT, CDR2 YENEEA. CDR3 length: 14 amino acids. The whole variable domain, filled in from reference TRBV11-3 and TRBJ2-1, reads EAGVVQSPRYKIIEKKQPVAFWCNPISGHNTLYWYLQNLGQGPELLIRYENEEAVDDSQLPKDRFSAERLKGVDSTLKIQPAELGDSAVYLCASSPSGRGAEQFFGPGTRLTVL.

The rearrangement joins TRBV2 to TRBJ2-5; no clear D gene. Trimming removed 8 bases at V and 0 bases at J, with 7 bases between. The CDR3 loop spans 12 amino acids. Germline V gives CDR1 SNHLY, CDR2 FYNNEI. For the CDR3, the DNA is TGTGCCAGCGGCAGGAACCAAGAGACCCAGTACTTC. Protein: CASGRNQETQYF.

The chain joins TRBV14 to TRBJ1-1; the D gene is possibly TRBD1 (5 bases). Germline assignment: CDR1 SGHDN and CDR2 FVKESK. The V end lost 1 base, the J end lost 1 base, and 7 bases lay between the germline ends. The CDR3 totals 14 residues. The CDR3 DNA sequence: TGTGCCAGCAGCCAAGGGGGCAGGAACACTGAAGCTTTCTTT. Translated, it gives CASSQGGRNTEAFF.

The rearrangement links TRBV19 to TRBJ1-1, with 7 nucleotides matching TRBD1. The CDR3 runs 14 residues. Trimming cost V 4 bases and J 1 base; bases outside gene matches: 3. CDR1 is LNHDA, CDR2 SQIVND, per germline (reference sequence). In DNA, the CDR3 is TGTGCCAGTAGTAGGGGACAGCAGAACACTGAAGCTTTCTTT. This encodes CASSRGQQNTEAFF.

V is TRBV5-1 and J is TRBJ2-6; D not certain. The V end lost 7 bases, the J end lost 4 bases, and 15 bases lay between the germline ends. CDR3 length equals 15 residues. Germline V lookup: CDR1 SGHRS, CDR2 YFSETQ. The CDR3 spells CASGRDISGANVLTF. The DNA of the CDR3 is TGCGCCAGCGGAAGGGATATCTCCGGGGCCAACGTCCTGACTTTC.

This chain links TRBV7-9 with TRBJ1-1; no firm D call. The CDR3 spans 14 residues. In germline, CDR1 is SEHNR, CDR2 FQNEAQ (reference sequence). Trimming left V 1 base short and J 8 bases short, with 14 bases between. Here the CDR3 reads CASSLEISNLEAFF. The CDR3, as DNA: TGTGCCAGCAGCTTAGAGATCTCCAATTTGGAAGCTTTCTTT. Based on the CDR3 plus reference TRBV7-9 and TRBJ1-1, the full variable domain is DTGVSQNPRHKITKRGQNVTFRCDPISEHNRLYWYRQTLGQGPEFLTYFQNEAQLEKSRLLSDRFSAERPKGSFSTLEIQRTEQGDSAMYLCASSLEISNLEAFFGQGTRLTVV.

This rearrangement joins TRBV7-2 to TRBJ1-2; 7 bases match TRBD1. This CDR3 spans 16 amino acids. Germline V lookup: CDR1 SGHTA, CDR2 FQGNSA. V lost 0 bases, J lost 5 bases, and 9 bases stayed unmatched. In nucleotides, the CDR3 is TGTGCCAGCAGCTTAGCACAGGGGAAAGGACTTTATGGCTACACCTTC. Translation: CASSLAQGKGLYGYTF.

The chain links TRBV5-1 to TRBJ1-3; D remains ambiguous. Per germline, CDR1 SGHRS and CDR2 YFSETQ. Trimming took 4 bases from V and 0 from J, leaving 8 bases between them. CDR3 size: 14 residues. The CDR3 region has the DNA TGCGCCAGCAGCCCAGAGACCTCTGGAAACACCATATATTTT. Amino acids: CASSPETSGNTIYF.

This clone has only one observation. This chain joins TRBV6-5 and TRBJ2-4; TRBD1 matches at 8 bases. In germline, CDR1 is MNHEY, CDR2 SVGAGI. The CDR3 runs 15 residues. V shed 5 bases and J 2 bases; nucleotides not matched to a gene: 5. The DNA for the CDR3 is TGTGCCAGCAGTCCCAGGGGGCTGTCCAAAAACATTCAGTACTTC. It specifies CASSPRGLSKNIQYF.